Each of the 5 T cell receptor beta chains below was sequenced from the same sample in a study of shared T cell receptors in the human thymus. TCRdb's copy holds only in-frame clones and misses some; the assay was immunoSEQ multiplex PCR. This sample has tens of thousands of clones, with 90% to 95% found just once. The source material was thymocytes. These receptors originate from a human donor.

This clone was observed a single time. The J gene is TRBJ2-5, the V gene TRBV11-2; D is possibly TRBD1 or TRBD2 (5 bases each). Trimming took off 0 bases at V and 5 bases at J, with 16 bases between the two ends. The CDR3 has 16 residues. The germline CDR1 and CDR2 sequences are SGHAT and FQNNGV. The CDR3 loop is CASSLDRDLFRETQYF. For the CDR3, the DNA is TGTGCCAGCAGCTTAGACCGGGACCTTTTTCGGGAGACCCAGTACTTC.

The chain recombines TRBV6-5 with TRBJ1-1; D remains unclear. The CDR3 runs to 11 residues. CDR1 is MNHEY, CDR2 SVGAGI, per germline. V lost 8 bases and J 3 bases, leaving 7 bases between the germline ends. The CDR3 nucleotides read TGTGCCAGCGGCAGCTACACTGAAGCTTTCTTT. It encodes CASGSYTEAFF.

The chain joins TRBV19 to TRBJ1-6; TRBD1 matches 7 bases. J gave up 7 bases and V 3 bases, and 3 bases lay outside the gene matches. CDR3 size: 14 residues. In germline, CDR1 is LNHDA, CDR2 SQIVND (reference sequence). The CDR3 is CASSILGQNSPLHF. The CDR3 nucleotides are TGTGCCAGTAGTATTTTGGGACAGAATTCACCCCTCCACTTT.

The V and J genes are TRBV15 and TRBJ2-7, with TRBD1 identical over 11 bases. The CDR3 is 16 residues long. Germline V gene data show CDR1 as LNHNV and CDR2 as YYDKDF (reference sequence). V dropped 5 bases and J dropped 3; count of bases not matched to a gene: 9. The CDR3 loop is CATSSPRDRGSYEQYF. In DNA, the CDR3 is TGTGCCACCAGCTCTCCCCGGGACAGGGGGAGCTACGAGCAGTACTTC.

The chain combines TRBV27 with TRBJ1-5; D remains ambiguous. V was trimmed by 0 bases and J by 4 bases, leaving 7 bases between them. This CDR3 comprises 14 residues. CDR1 and CDR2 from the germline V gene are MNHEY and SMNVEV (reference sequence). The CDR3 DNA reads as TGTGCCAGCAGTTTATCGGGCAGTAATCAGCCCCAGCATTTT. This sequence encodes CASSLSGSNQPQHF.